Below are 15 T cell receptor beta chains sequenced from a single sample in a study of shared clonotypes between healthy human individuals. Repertoires were generated with immunoSEQ multiplex PCR, while TCRdb's copy carries only in-frame clones and drops some. The sample carries fewer than 2.5 million clones, roughly 93% recorded once. Input material: naive CD4+ T cells from PBMCs. Subset: CD45RA+ positively selected. The receptors were sampled from a man aged 18 to 35 in good health. Some clones in this sample may be carry-over from other donors' samples.

The rearrangement joins TRBV28 to TRBJ2-1; TRBD2 matches at 13 bases. J lost 7 bases, V lost 1 base, and 13 bases had no gene match. This CDR3 is built from 19 residues. Germline V CDR1 and CDR2: MDHEN, SYDVKM. In DNA form, the CDR3 reads TGTGCCAGCAGTTTATTCTGGTCGGGGACTAGCGGGATAGTGAATGAGCAGTTCTTC. Amino acid sequence: CASSLFWSGTSGIVNEQFF.

The J gene is TRBJ2-5, the V gene TRBV5-1; TRBD2 aligns across 9 bases. The CDR3 runs to 18 residues. After removal of 0 bases from V and 5 bases from J, the junction contained 14 bases not matched to a gene. Germline V gene lookup returns CDR1 SGHRS and CDR2 YFSETQ. The CDR3 protein is CASSLATSGRNGRETQYF. CDR3 in DNA: TGCGCCAGCAGCTTGGCAACAAGCGGGAGGAATGGTCGGGAGACCCAGTACTTC.

V is TRBV11-2 and J is TRBJ2-5; a weak D match, TRBD1 (5 bases). CDR3 length: 14 residues. The V end was cut by 1 base, the J end by 4 bases, with 10 bases between. CDR1 is SGHAT, CDR2 FQNNGV, per germline. CDR3 protein: CASSLVSGLETQYF. DNA of the CDR3: TGTGCCAGCAGCTTAGTGTCAGGGCTAGAGACCCAGTACTTC.

Written as DNA, the CDR3 is TGTGCCAGCAGAGCAGCCGAGCAGTACTTC. Translating it yields CASRAAEQYF. The chain couples TRBV21-1 to TRBJ2-7. TRBV21-1 is classified as a pseudogene. The CDR3 runs to 10 residues.

The chain is built from TRBV27 and TRBJ2-3; 10 bases agree with TRBD2. This CDR3 region has 16 residues. With V trimmed by 0 bases and J by 4 bases, 4 bases remained unmatched. Germline CDR1 MNHEY, CDR2 SMNVEV (reference sequence). The CDR3 region has the DNA TGTGCCAGCAGTTTATCGAAAGCGGGAGGGCCAGATACGCAGTATTTT. Amino acid sequence: CASSLSKAGGPDTQYF.

The V call is TRBV4-1, the J call TRBJ2-1, with TRBD2 identical over 9 bases. The CDR3 has 17 amino acids. The germline V gene has CDR1 MGHRA and CDR2 YSYEKL. The V gene end was trimmed by 0 bases and the J gene end by 6 bases; junction bases not matched to a gene: 9. The CDR3: CASSQDMAGGLVNEQFF. The CDR3, as DNA: TGCGCCAGCAGCCAAGATATGGCGGGAGGGCTCGTCAATGAGCAGTTCTTC.

J is TRBJ2-1 and V is TRBV5-1; no definite D call. V was pared by 0 bases and J by 5 bases, with 12 bases between. This CDR3 contains 15 residues. Germline CDR1 SGHRS, CDR2 YFSETQ. CDR3 amino acids: CASSLAAPAHNEQFF. The CDR3 coding sequence is TGCGCCAGCAGCTTGGCGGCCCCCGCCCACAATGAGCAGTTCTTC.

The chain joins TRBV21-1 to TRBJ2-7; TRBD1 is taken as the D call from the table, unchecked against the DNA. TRBV21-1 is flagged as a pseudogene. This CDR3 contains 14 residues. The DNA for the CDR3 is TGTGCCAGCAGCAAAGGTGGGGACAGCTACGAGCAGTACTTC. Translating gives CASSKGGDSYEQYF.

The rearrangement links TRBV5-1 to TRBJ2-1; 7 nucleotides align to TRBD2. V lost 4 bases and J lost 5; bases outside the gene matches: 6. Germline CDR1 reads SGHRS; CDR2 reads YFSETQ. The CDR3 extends over 14 amino acids. For the CDR3, the DNA is TGCGCCAGCAGCGAATGGGAGGGCCACAATGAGCAGTTCTTC. Protein product: CASSEWEGHNEQFF.

The chain has TRBV7-2 and TRBJ2-2; D gene unclear. Trimming took 2 bases from V and 0 from J, leaving 7 bases between them. This CDR3 has 15 amino acids. Germline-derived CDR1 and CDR2 are SGHTA and FQGNSA. CDR3 residues: CASSLQFANTGELFF. CDR3 DNA sequence: TGTGCCAGCAGCTTACAGTTCGCGAACACCGGGGAGCTGTTTTTT.

The chain uses TRBV6-6 and TRBJ2-3, with D maybe TRBD1 (6 bases). This CDR3 contains 14 residues. CDR1 and CDR2 from the germline V gene are MNHNY and SVGAGI (reference sequence). V lost 7 bases and J 0 bases, leaving 11 bases between the germline ends. The CDR3 DNA is TGTGCCAGCAACCCACAGGGTAGCACAGATACGCAGTATTTT. The encoded protein is CASNPQGSTDTQYF.

This sequence joins TRBV2 and TRBJ2-1; 9 bases line up with TRBD2. Germline loops: CDR1 SNHLY, CDR2 FYNNEI. Losses at the gene ends were 7 bases for V and 6 bases for J; bases not matched to a gene: 7. This CDR3 contains 14 residues. As DNA, the CDR3 is TGTGCCAGCAAAAGCGGGAGGCTAAGCAATGAGCAGTTCTTC. Amino acid sequence: CASKSGRLSNEQFF.

V and J are TRBV28 and TRBJ1-2; TRBD1 matches 7 bases. The CDR3 contains 15 residues. The V segment lost 2 bases and the J segment 2 bases; nucleotides outside the gene matches: 5. Germline values: CDR1 MDHEN, CDR2 SYDVKM. CDR3 sequence reads: CASSLTLGQNYGYTF. The CDR3 region has the DNA TGTGCCAGCAGTTTAACGCTGGGACAGAACTATGGCTACACCTTC.

The gene calls are TRBV7-3 and TRBJ2-5; a possible D gene is TRBD1 (6 bases). The J call is doubtful: the DNA matches TRBJ2-7 better. This CDR3 comprises 15 residues. Germline V gives CDR1 SGHTA, CDR2 FQGTGA. The CDR3 DNA sequence: TGTGCCAGCAGCTTCGACTCTACAGGGACCTACGAGCAGTACTTC. This translates into CASSFDSTGTYEQYF.

The chain has TRBV6-1 and TRBJ2-3; D gene uncertain. Germline V gene lookup returns CDR1 MNHNS and CDR2 SASEGT. V was clipped by 10 bases and J by 0 bases, with 8 bases between them. CDR3 length equals 12 residues. The CDR3 sequence: CAKYPSTDTQYF. CDR3 in DNA: TGTGCCAAGTATCCTAGCACAGATACGCAGTATTTT.